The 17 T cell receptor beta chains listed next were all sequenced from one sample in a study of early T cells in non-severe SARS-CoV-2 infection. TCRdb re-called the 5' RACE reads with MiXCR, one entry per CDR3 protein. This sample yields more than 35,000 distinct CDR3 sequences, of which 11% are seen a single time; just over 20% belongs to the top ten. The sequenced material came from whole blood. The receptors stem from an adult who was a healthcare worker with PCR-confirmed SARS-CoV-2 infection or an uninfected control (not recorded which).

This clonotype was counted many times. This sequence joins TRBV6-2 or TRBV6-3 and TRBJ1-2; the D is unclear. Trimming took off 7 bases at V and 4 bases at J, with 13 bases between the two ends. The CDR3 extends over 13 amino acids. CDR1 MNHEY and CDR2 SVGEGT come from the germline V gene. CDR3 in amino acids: CASTPGPVYGYTF. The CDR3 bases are TGTGCCAGCACCCCGGGCCCAGTCTATGGCTACACCTTC.

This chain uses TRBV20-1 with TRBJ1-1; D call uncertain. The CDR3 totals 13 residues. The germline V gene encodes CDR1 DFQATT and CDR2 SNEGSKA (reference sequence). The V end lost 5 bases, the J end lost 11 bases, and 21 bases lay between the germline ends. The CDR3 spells CSAPRFAGKRAFF. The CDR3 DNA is TGCAGTGCTCCGAGGTTTGCGGGAAAGCGCGCTTTCTTT.

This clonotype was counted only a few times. The CDR3, as DNA: TGTGCCAGCAGCTTAGCTGGGACCTACAATGAGCAGTTCTTC. Translating it yields CASSLAGTYNEQFF. The chain joins TRBV7-8 to TRBJ2-1; D ambiguous. Trimming stripped 0 bases from V and 2 bases from J, with 5 bases between. The CDR3 extends over 14 amino acids. Germline CDR1 and CDR2: SGHVS and FQNEAQ.

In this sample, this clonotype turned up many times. The CDR3 loop is CSATRDSSSYEQYF. CDR3 DNA: TGCAGTGCTACCCGGGACTCCAGCTCCTACGAGCAGTACTTC. The chain is built from TRBV20-1 and TRBJ2-7; the D gene is possibly TRBD2 (6 bases). Germline assignment: CDR1 DFQATT and CDR2 SNEGSKA (reference sequence). The CDR3 has 14 amino acids. V lost 4 bases to trimming and J lost 0 bases, with 13 bases between them.

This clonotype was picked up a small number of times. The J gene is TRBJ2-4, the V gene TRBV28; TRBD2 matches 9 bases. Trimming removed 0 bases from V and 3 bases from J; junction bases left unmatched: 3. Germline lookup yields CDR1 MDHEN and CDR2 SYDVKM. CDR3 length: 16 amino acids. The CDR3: CASSLWGGRGKNIQYF. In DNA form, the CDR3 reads TGTGCCAGCAGTTTATGGGGCGGGAGGGGCAAAAACATTCAGTACTTC.

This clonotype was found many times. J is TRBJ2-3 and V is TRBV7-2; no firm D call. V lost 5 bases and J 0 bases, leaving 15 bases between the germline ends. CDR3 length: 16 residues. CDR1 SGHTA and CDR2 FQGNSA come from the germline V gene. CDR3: CASSPKIDFSTDTQYF. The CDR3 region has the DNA TGTGCCAGCAGCCCCAAGATTGACTTTAGCACAGATACGCAGTATTTT.

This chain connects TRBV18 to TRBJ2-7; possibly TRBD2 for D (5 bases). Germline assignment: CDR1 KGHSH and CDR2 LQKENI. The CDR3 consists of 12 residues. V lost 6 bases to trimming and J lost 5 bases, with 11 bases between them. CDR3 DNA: TGTGCCAGCTCCGGGGTCGGGAACGAGCAGTACTTC. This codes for CASSGVGNEQYF.

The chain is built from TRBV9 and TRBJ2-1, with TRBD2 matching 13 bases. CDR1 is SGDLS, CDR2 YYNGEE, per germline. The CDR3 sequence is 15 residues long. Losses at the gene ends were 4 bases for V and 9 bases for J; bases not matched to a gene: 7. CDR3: CASSPTSGRAAEQFF. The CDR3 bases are TGTGCCAGCAGCCCTACTAGCGGGAGGGCCGCTGAGCAGTTCTTC.

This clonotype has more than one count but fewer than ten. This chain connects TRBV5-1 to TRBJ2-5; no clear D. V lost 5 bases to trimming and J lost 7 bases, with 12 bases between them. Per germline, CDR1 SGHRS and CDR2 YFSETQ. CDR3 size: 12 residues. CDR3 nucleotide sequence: TGCGCCAGCAGTCAGGATATCGGGACCCAGTACTTC. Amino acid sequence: CASSQDIGTQYF. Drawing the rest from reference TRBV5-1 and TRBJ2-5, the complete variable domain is KAGVTQTPRYLIKTRGQQVTLSCSPISGHRSVSWYQQTPGQGLQFLFEYFSETQRNKGNFPGRFSGRQFSNSRSEMNVSTLELGDSALYLCASSQDIGTQYFGPGTRLLVL.

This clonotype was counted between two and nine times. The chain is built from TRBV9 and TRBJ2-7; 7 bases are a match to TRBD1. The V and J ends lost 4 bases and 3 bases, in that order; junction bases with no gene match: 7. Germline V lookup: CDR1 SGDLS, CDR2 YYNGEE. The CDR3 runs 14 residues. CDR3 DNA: TGTGCCAGCAGCACAGGGACAGAGAACTACGAGCAGTACTTC. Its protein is CASSTGTENYEQYF.

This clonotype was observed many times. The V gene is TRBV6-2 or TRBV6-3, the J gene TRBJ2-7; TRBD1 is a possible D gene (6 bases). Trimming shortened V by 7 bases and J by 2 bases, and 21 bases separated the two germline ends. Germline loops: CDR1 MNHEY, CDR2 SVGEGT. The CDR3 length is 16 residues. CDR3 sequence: CASIKAAGVQAYEQYF. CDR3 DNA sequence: TGTGCCAGCATAAAGGCTGCAGGGGTTCAAGCCTACGAGCAGTACTTC.

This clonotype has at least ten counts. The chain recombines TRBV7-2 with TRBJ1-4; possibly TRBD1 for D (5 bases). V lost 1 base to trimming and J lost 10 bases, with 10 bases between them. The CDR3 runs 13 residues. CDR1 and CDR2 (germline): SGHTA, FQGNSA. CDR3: CASSLVQVGKLFF. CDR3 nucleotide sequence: TGTGCCAGCAGCTTAGTACAGGTTGGAAAACTGTTTTTT.

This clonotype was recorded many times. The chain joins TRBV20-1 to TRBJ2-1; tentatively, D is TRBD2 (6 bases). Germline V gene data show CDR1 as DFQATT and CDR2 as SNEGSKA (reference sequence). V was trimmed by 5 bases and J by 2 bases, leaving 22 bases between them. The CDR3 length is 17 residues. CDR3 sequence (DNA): TGCAGTGCTGGCCGAGACCCCAGCGGGTTACCCTACAATGAGCAGTTCTTC. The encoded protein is CSAGRDPSGLPYNEQFF.

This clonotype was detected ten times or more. In DNA form, the CDR3 reads TGTGCCATCAGTGAGTCGAAGGACTGGGAGGACACTGAAGCTTTCTTT. Its translation: CAISESKDWEDTEAFF. The V and J genes are TRBV10-3 and TRBJ1-1; D unclear. From germline, CDR1 is ENHRY and CDR2 SYGVKD. Trimming cost V 0 bases and J 3 bases, with 14 bases left between them. This CDR3 is built from 16 residues.

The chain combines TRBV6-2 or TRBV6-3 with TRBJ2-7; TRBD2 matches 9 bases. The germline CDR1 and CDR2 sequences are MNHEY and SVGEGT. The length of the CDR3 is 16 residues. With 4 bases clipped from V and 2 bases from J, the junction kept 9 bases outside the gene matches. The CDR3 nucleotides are TGTGCCAGCAGTTCCTACGGGAAGCGGGAGGCCTACGAGCAGTACTTC. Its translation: CASSSYGKREAYEQYF.

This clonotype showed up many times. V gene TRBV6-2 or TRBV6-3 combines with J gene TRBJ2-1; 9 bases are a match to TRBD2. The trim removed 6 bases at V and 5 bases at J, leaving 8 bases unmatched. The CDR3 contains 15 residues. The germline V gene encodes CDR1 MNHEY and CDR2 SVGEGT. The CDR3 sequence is CASSPVGLANNEQFF. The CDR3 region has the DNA TGTGCCAGCAGCCCAGTGGGACTAGCCAACAATGAGCAGTTCTTC.

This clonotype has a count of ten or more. The CDR3 DNA reads as TGCAGTGCTAGACCCCGACTAGCGGGAGTGATCCACGAGCAGTACTTC. It yields the protein CSARPRLAGVIHEQYF. The V gene is TRBV20-1, the J gene TRBJ2-7, with TRBD2 matching 12 bases. Germline loops: CDR1 DFQATT, CDR2 SNEGSKA (reference sequence). The CDR3 is 16 amino acids. The V and J ends lost 2 bases and 5 bases, in that order; junction bases with no gene match: 10.